Listed below are T cell receptor beta chains from one sample, sequenced in a study of T cells after yellow fever vaccination. Each CDR3 protein is one row after TCRdb ran MiXCR on the 5' RACE reads. The sample lists roughly 140,000 distinct CDR3 sequences; more than 6% were seen once. The starting material was CD4+ T cells sorted from PBMCs, obtained 5 days after the yellow fever booster vaccination. Receptors originate from a man aged 25-40 years who received the YFV17D yellow fever vaccine. The CDR3 runs from the conserved cysteine through the conserved F or W. D genes are given only for firm matches. Not every row has a clone size; where given, it reads once, few, many or a size class.

len	abundance	v_gene	d_gene	j_gene	CDR3aa	CDR3nt
16	many	TRBV6-5	-	TRBJ1-3	CASSYSNHPKGNTIYF	TGTGCCAGCAGTTACTCGAATCACCCAAAAGGAAACACCATATATTTT
15	many	TRBV12-3/TRBV12-4	TRBD2	TRBJ2-3	CASMRAGGSTDTQYF	TGTGCCAGCATGAGAGCGGGAGGTTCCACAGATACGCAGTATTTT
16	many	TRBV20-1	TRBD1	TRBJ2-3	CSARVAQGAQTDTQYF	TGCAGTGCTAGAGTTGCACAGGGGGCGCAAACAGATACGCAGTATTTT
10	many	TRBV7-2	-	TRBJ2-1	CASSSSTQFF	TGTGCCAGCAGCTCCTCCACCCAGTTCTTC
14	many	TRBV27	TRBD1	TRBJ1-1	CASSLSGGQGEAFF	TGTGCCAGCAGTTTATCGGGGGGACAGGGTGAAGCTTTCTTT
12	many	TRBV20-1	-	TRBJ1-2	CSAGELVYGYTF	TGCAGTGCTGGAGAGTTGGTCTATGGCTACACCTTC
13	many	TRBV5-6	-	TRBJ1-5	CASATGYNQPQHF	TGTGCCAGCGCAACAGGGTACAATCAGCCCCAGCATTTT
14	many	TRBV10-3	-	TRBJ1-1	CAISVDSSGGGAFF	TGTGCCATCAGTGTGGACAGCTCGGGGGGAGGTGCTTTCTTT
12	many	TRBV7-2	-	TRBJ1-6	CASSAPIGPLHF	TGTGCCAGCAGCGCTCCAATTGGCCCCCTCCACTTT
13	many	TRBV27	-	TRBJ2-3	CASKREGTDTQYF	TGTGCCAGCAAAAGAGAGGGAACAGATACGCAGTATTTT
15	many	TRBV5-1	TRBD2	TRBJ2-2	CASGLAGAETGELFF	TGCGCCAGCGGACTAGCGGGAGCGGAGACCGGGGAGCTGTTTTTT
14	many	TRBV27	-	TRBJ2-1	CASSFGRVPNEQFF	TGTGCCAGCAGTTTCGGCAGGGTCCCCAATGAGCAGTTCTTC
12	few	TRBV7-2	-	TRBJ2-1	CASSFLRNEQFF	TGTGCCAGCAGCTTTCTCCGGAATGAGCAGTTCTTC
15	many	TRBV5-1	TRBD1	TRBJ1-2	CASSLRQGLNYGYTF	TGCGCCAGCAGCCTACGACAGGGACTTAACTATGGCTACACCTTC
15	few	TRBV5-6	-	TRBJ2-6	CASSLGQAGANVLTF	TGTGCCAGCAGCTTGGGACAGGCAGGGGCCAACGTCCTGACTTTC
15	many	TRBV18	-	TRBJ2-1	CASSPLHDYDNEQFF	TGTGCCAGCTCACCACTTCACGACTACGACAATGAGCAGTTCTTC
12	many	TRBV7-2	-	TRBJ2-5	CASSQNGETQYF	TGTGCCAGCAGTCAAAATGGCGAGACCCAGTACTTC
14	many	TRBV12-3/TRBV12-4	-	TRBJ2-1	CASSSVHGSVEQFF	TGTGCCAGCAGTTCCGTTCACGGCAGCGTCGAGCAGTTCTTC
15	few	TRBV5-1	TRBD1	TRBJ1-1	CASKRDRQGVSEAFF	TGCGCCAGCAAGAGGGATAGACAGGGGGTATCTGAAGCTTTCTTT
16	few	TRBV18	TRBD1	TRBJ1-1	CASSPPGTGKWTEAFF	TGTGCCAGCTCACCACCGGGGACAGGGAAGTGGACTGAAGCTTTCTTT
15	many	TRBV15	TRBD2	TRBJ2-5	CATSGGTGLAETQYF	TGTGCCACCAGCGGAGGGACGGGACTAGCCGAGACCCAGTACTTC
12	few	TRBV3-1	TRBD1	TRBJ1-2	CASSSRTGGYTF	TGTGCCAGCAGCTCCCGGACAGGGGGCTACACCTTC
16	many	TRBV5-8	TRBD2	TRBJ2-1	CASSLEVSGIYNEQFF	TGTGCCAGCAGCTTGGAAGTTAGCGGGATCTACAATGAGCAGTTCTTC
12	many	TRBV20-1	-	TRBJ2-7	CSAIDREIEQYF	TGCAGTGCTATCGATCGGGAGATCGAGCAGTACTTC
13	many	TRBV5-6	-	TRBJ1-3	CASCRRSGNTIYF	TGTGCCAGCTGCCGGCGATCTGGAAACACCATATATTTT
16	few	TRBV18	TRBD2	TRBJ2-5	CASSQPGLAGKETQYF	TGTGCCAGCTCACAACCGGGACTAGCGGGAAAAGAGACCCAGTACTTC
17	-	TRBV7-2	TRBD2	TRBJ2-1	CASSLGPAGRAGSEQFF	TGTGCCAGCAGCTTAGGCCCTGCCGGGAGGGCCGGCAGTGAGCAGTTCTTC
12	-	TRBV4-2	-	TRBJ1-1	CASSQDRTEAFF	TGTGCCAGCAGCCAAGATCGAACTGAAGCTTTCTTT
15	many	TRBV4-3	TRBD1	TRBJ2-7	CASSQGQGETYEQYF	TGCGCCAGCAGCCAAGGTCAGGGGGAAACCTACGAGCAGTACTTC
12	many	TRBV20-1	-	TRBJ2-3	CSAQPSRHTQYF	TGCAGTGCTCAGCCATCGAGGCATACGCAGTATTTT
16	many	TRBV5-1	-	TRBJ2-1	CASSVWGTNSYNEQFF	TGCGCCAGCAGCGTATGGGGGACGAACTCCTACAATGAGCAGTTCTTC
15	many	TRBV15	-	TRBJ2-5	CATSRDPHSAETQYF	TGTGCCACCAGCAGAGATCCACACTCCGCAGAGACCCAGTACTTC
11	many	TRBV20-1	-	TRBJ2-7	CSARQDHEQYF	TGCAGTGCTCGACAGGATCACGAGCAGTACTTC
14	many	TRBV19	-	TRBJ1-5	CASSIPPAHQPQHF	TGTGCCAGTAGTATCCCCCCAGCTCATCAGCCCCAGCATTTT
15	many	TRBV27	-	TRBJ2-3	CASSQEGRGTDTQYF	TGTGCCAGCAGTCAGGAGGGCCGGGGTACAGATACGCAGTATTTT
17	many	TRBV12-3/TRBV12-4	TRBD2	TRBJ2-1	CASSFGLAGIRPGEQFF	TGTGCCAGCAGTTTCGGACTAGCGGGTATTAGGCCTGGTGAGCAGTTCTTC
17	many	TRBV12-3/TRBV12-4	TRBD1	TRBJ2-6	CASSLTTGGVGANVLTF	TGTGCCAGCAGTCTGACTACAGGGGGCGTCGGGGCCAACGTCCTGACTTTC
14	many	TRBV19	TRBD1	TRBJ1-4	CASREGQNNEKLFF	TGTGCCAGTAGGGAGGGACAGAATAATGAAAAACTGTTTTTT
14	many	TRBV7-7	TRBD1	TRBJ2-1	CASSSGQGDNEQFF	TGTGCTAGCAGCTCGGGACAGGGGGACAATGAGCAGTTCTTC
15	many	TRBV7-8	TRBD2	TRBJ2-3	CASRLGLAVTDTQYF	TGTGCCAGCAGATTAGGACTAGCGGTAACAGATACGCAGTATTTT
14	many	TRBV5-1	TRBD1	TRBJ1-2	CASQMTGGDYGYTF	TGCGCCAGCCAAATGACAGGGGGCGACTATGGCTACACCTTC
15	many	TRBV20-1	-	TRBJ1-4	CSATFPRQNLEKLFF	TGCAGTGCTACTTTTCCGAGACAGAACTTGGAAAAACTGTTTTTT
15	many	TRBV30	-	TRBJ2-1	CAWSVAQSSYNEQFF	TGTGCCTGGAGTGTCGCGCAGAGCTCCTACAATGAGCAGTTCTTC
14	-	TRBV29-1	-	TRBJ2-5	CSVEAGTKQETQYF	TGCAGCGTTGAAGCCGGGACAAAACAAGAGACCCAGTACTTC
13	-	TRBV30	-	TRBJ1-5	CAWSVQGNQPQHF	TGTGCCTGGAGTGTACAGGGCAATCAGCCCCAGCATTTT
15	many	TRBV11-2	TRBD2	TRBJ2-3	CASSLTSGLTDTQYF	TGTGCCAGCAGCTTGACTAGCGGACTCACAGATACGCAGTATTTT
15	many	TRBV4-3	TRBD2	TRBJ2-2	CASRRTSGRTGELFF	TGCGCCAGCAGGCGGACTAGCGGGAGAACCGGGGAGCTGTTTTTT
17	many	TRBV7-9	-	TRBJ2-5	CASSLGATAIGTETQYF	TGTGCCAGCAGCTTAGGGGCTACCGCGATAGGTACTGAGACCCAGTACTTC